Shown below are 14 T cell receptor beta chains from a single sample sequenced in a study of post-analysis software for immune sequencing data. Overall study findings and caveats: In patients, about 5 TRBV segments were more frequent than in controls, with TRBV5-6, TRBV5-1 and TRBV20-1 among them.

Unique-molecular-identifier-tagged TCR beta cDNA libraries were used. TCRdb reprocessed the PCR reads with MiXCR, giving one entry per CDR3 protein. The data contain around 770,000 distinct CDR3 sequences, 40% to 55% of them singletons. Antigen specificity for these receptors is unknown. The specimen was blood. All receptors derive from a girl between 10 and 17 years old with multiple sclerosis.

V and J are TRBV3-1 and TRBJ2-4; 11 bases align to TRBD2. Germline CDR1 reads LGHDT; CDR2 reads YNNKEL (reference sequence). V dropped 4 bases and J dropped 11; count of bases not matched to a gene: 4. The length of the CDR3 is 13 residues. In DNA, the CDR3 is TGTGCCAGCAGCCGGACTAGCGGGTGGGTTCAGTACTTC. It encodes CASSRTSGWVQYF.

This rearrangement joins TRBV10-3 to TRBJ2-1, with 9 bases matching TRBD2. Germline CDR1 ENHRY, CDR2 SYGVKD. CDR3 length equals 15 residues. V trimming: 2 bases; J trimming: 8 bases; junction bases outside the gene matches: 7. CDR3 in DNA: TGTGCCATCAGTGAGAGTATTAGCGGGAGTGATGAGCAGTTCTTC. It encodes CAISESISGSDEQFF.

This clonotype was seen a few times. This chain joins TRBV12-3 or TRBV12-4 and TRBJ2-1; TRBD2 matches at 13 bases. This CDR3 comprises 15 residues. V trimming: 6 bases; J trimming: 7 bases; junction bases outside the gene matches: 6. DNA for the CDR3: TGTGCCAGCAGGGGACTAGCGGGAAAGGTTAATGAGCAGTTCTTC. Translation: CASRGLAGKVNEQFF.

The J gene is TRBJ2-1, the V gene TRBV6-6, with 8 bases that match TRBD2. This CDR3 spans 15 amino acids. Germline V lookup: CDR1 MNHNY, CDR2 SVGAGI (reference sequence). The J segment lost 8 bases and the V segment lost 0 bases, leaving 6 bases of the junction unmatched. DNA of the CDR3: TGTGCCAGCAGTTACTCGGGACTAGATTTAGATGAGCAGTTCTTC. It specifies CASSYSGLDLDEQFF.

This rearrangement joins TRBV5-1 to TRBJ2-7; perhaps D is TRBD1 or TRBD2 (5 bases each). The germline CDR1 and CDR2 sequences are SGHRS and YFSETQ. Trimming left V 7 bases short and J 1 base short, with 9 bases between. The length of the CDR3 is 12 residues. CDR3 loop: CASGGRSYEQYF. CDR3 DNA: TGCGCCAGCGGGGGACGGTCCTACGAGCAGTACTTC.

The gene calls are TRBV13 and TRBJ2-5; the match to TRBD2 covers 7 bases. Germline trimming cut 5 bases from V and 9 bases from J; bases unmatched to any gene: 18. The CDR3 has 16 residues. CDR1 PRHDT and CDR2 FYEKMQ come from the germline V gene (reference sequence). This chain's CDR3 is CASSLTAQSGDPPQYF. The CDR3, as DNA: TGTGCCAGCAGCCTAACCGCTCAGAGCGGGGATCCACCCCAGTACTTC.

This clonotype was detected only once. The rearrangement joins TRBV5-5 to TRBJ2-2, with D unresolved. This CDR3 region has 14 residues. V was pared by 0 bases and J by 11 bases, with 14 bases between. Germline assignment: CDR1 SGHKS and CDR2 YYEKEE (reference sequence). This chain's CDR3 is CASSLEHLLSELFF. For the CDR3, the DNA is TGTGCCAGCAGCTTGGAACACCTTCTAAGTGAGCTGTTTTTT.

The V gene is TRBV5-1, the J gene TRBJ1-1, with D possibly matching TRBD1 (6 bases). The CDR3 totals 17 residues. The ends were cut back, 0 bases at V and 3 bases at J, with 18 bases in the middle. CDR1 SGHRS and CDR2 YFSETQ come from the germline V gene. The CDR3 loop reads CASSLVGHRDRDTEAFF. DNA of the CDR3: TGCGCCAGCAGCTTGGTGGGCCACAGGGATAGGGACACTGAAGCTTTCTTT.

The chain recombines TRBV20-1 with TRBJ2-4; D possibly matches TRBD1 or TRBD2 (6 bases each). The J call could be wrong; TRBJ2-7 is a better fit for the DNA end. The CDR3 has 14 amino acids. The germline CDR1 and CDR2 sequences are DFQATT and SNEGSKA (reference sequence). This CDR3 is CSALTGTSPYEQYF. CDR3 DNA sequence: TGCAGTGCTTTAACAGGGACTTCCCCCTACGAGCAGTACTTC.

This CDR3 is CSARTSPTSGRWYEQYF. DNA of the CDR3: TGCAGTGCTAGAACTTCCCCGACTAGCGGGAGGTGGTACGAGCAGTACTTC. This chain connects TRBV20-1 to TRBJ2-7; 13 bases are a match to TRBD2. V lost 2 bases and J lost 4; bases outside the gene matches: 11. Germline V gene lookup returns CDR1 DFQATT and CDR2 SNEGSKA (reference sequence). CDR3 length: 17 residues.

This clonotype was observed a few times. The CDR3 DNA sequence: TGTGCCAGCACGCAGGGACTGTACCAAGAGACCCAGTACTTC. Protein sequence: CASTQGLYQETQYF. V is TRBV12-3 or TRBV12-4 and J is TRBJ2-5, with D perhaps matching TRBD2 (6 bases). This CDR3 comprises 14 residues. The ends were cut back, 7 bases at V and 0 bases at J, with 12 bases in the middle.

V and J are TRBV4-1 and TRBJ2-5, with TRBD1 matching over 10 bases. V was pared by 6 bases and J by 5 bases, with 15 bases of the junction left unmatched. CDR1 and CDR2 (germline): MGHRA, YSYEKL. This CDR3 is built from 17 residues. This chain's CDR3 is CASSEGDRGPWGETQYF. Here the CDR3 DNA reads TGCGCCAGCAGTGAAGGCGACAGGGGGCCATGGGGGGAGACCCAGTACTTC.

V and J are TRBV12-3 or TRBV12-4 and TRBJ2-5; perhaps D is TRBD1 or TRBD2 (5 bases each). The V and J ends lost 6 bases and 1 base respectively, with 21 bases between them. This CDR3 is 17 amino acids long. The CDR3 spells CASSPRLSEGIQETQYF. CDR3 nucleotides: TGTGCCAGCAGCCCCAGGCTTAGTGAGGGGATCCAAGAGACCCAGTACTTC.

For this clonotype: A much larger clone is a single base away; this may be a read error. This chain joins TRBV20-1 and TRBJ2-7; perhaps D is TRBD1 or TRBD2 (6 bases each). Trimming stripped 6 bases from V and 5 bases from J, with 17 bases between. CDR3 length equals 13 residues. From germline, CDR1 is DFQATT and CDR2 SNEGSKA (reference sequence). The CDR3 bases are TGCAGTGCCCTAAGGAGGGGGAGAGACGAGCAGTACTTC. This gives the protein CSALRRGRDEQYF.